This TCR beta chain was sequenced during a study of T-cell memory formation after mild COVID-19. TCRdb ran MiXCR on the 5' RACE reads and lists one entry per CDR3 protein. Among approximately 60,000 distinct CDR3 sequences listed, approximately 9.5% were seen once. V trimming: 5 bases; J trimming: 6 bases; junction bases outside the gene matches: 8. The V gene's germline CDR1 is SNHLY and CDR2 FYNNEI. The CDR3 is 16 amino acids. The chain couples TRBV2 to TRBJ1-4, with TRBD1 identical over 11 bases. Specimen: PBMCs or a T cell subset sorted from them (not recorded which). This receptor was taken from a man between 18 and 35 years old who had mild COVID-19 (a few samples of this study predate the infection). Cell type and time point are not known. CDR3 in amino acids: CASSTGQGAQDEKLFF. The CDR3, as DNA: TGTGCCAGCAGTACTGGACAGGGGGCTCAGGATGAAAAACTGTTTTTT.